This T cell receptor beta chain was identified in a study of cytomegalovirus exposure and HLA in healthy donors. Points from the study as a whole: Later analysis identified around 15,000 TCR beta sequences associated with HLA alleles, using a false discovery rate threshold of 0.05. Cytomegalovirus association was assigned to under 200 TCR beta chains. Sequences of the TCR beta chain were said to predict the HLA-A and HLA-B alleles of most subjects accurately. In a later analysis, CMV-associated beta chains were mostly HLA-associated, it appeared.

As for this clone: Antigen specificity is unknown.

PCR primers comprised 60 Vbeta and 13 Jbeta primers. The data were produced by immunoSEQ multiplex PCR, yet TCRdb's version contains in-frame clones alone and is incomplete. This sample has approximately 110,000 clones, with roughly four fifths found just once. The CDR3 runs to 15 residues. Looked up from germline, CDR1 is MNHEY and CDR2 is SVGAGI. With V trimmed by 0 bases and J by 7 bases, 7 bases remained unmatched. The sample comprised PBMCs. The source of this sequence is a woman in her sixties or seventies in good health and CMV-seropositive. The chain carries TRBV6-5 and TRBJ2-5; the match to TRBD1 covers 8 bases. Here the CDR3 reads CASSYSNRGRVTQYF. The DNA for the CDR3 is TGTGCCAGCAGTTACTCCAACAGGGGGAGAGTGACCCAGTACTTC.